The sequence of this T cell receptor (beta chain) was determined in a study of regulatory T cells in long-lasting Graves disease. Overall study results and limits: Those with persistent disease had in common more public clonotypes (roughly 3,000) than new patients (about 970).

Libraries of TCR beta came from iRepertoire HTBI primers plus Arm-PCR of CDR3 regions. TCRdb reanalysed the multiplex PCR reads using MiXCR and keeps one entry per CDR3 protein. The profile shows 440,000 or so distinct CDR3 sequences, about 15% of them singletons. J was trimmed by 3 bases and V by 5 bases; bases with no gene match: 8. The CDR3 is made up of 17 amino acids. Per germline, CDR1 DFQATT and CDR2 SNEGSKA (reference sequence). Time point denoted: newly diagnosed GD, antithyroid drugs for less than 3 months. Extracted RNA from PBMCs served as the source of the TCR library. Graves' disease diagnosis relied on American Thyroid Association guidelines. The sample holds many counts of this clonotype. Its antigen is undetermined. These same data were also listed under a study on T cells in Graves' hyperthyroidism and ophthalmopathy. Turning to that study: Initially, a first-round RT-PCR of the TCR CDR3 employed the HTBI primer set. Most thyroid-expanded clonotypes above 0.001 were also found in blood.

The clonotype comes from a woman aged 25 to 45 with Graves disease. V and J are TRBV20-1 and TRBJ2-1, with 15 nucleotides matching TRBD2. The sample was peripheral blood mononuclear cells (PBMCs), taken at new diagnosis, from a patient treated with antithyroid drugs. The CDR3 reads CSAPGLAGGDDYNEQFF. In nucleotides, the CDR3 is TGCAGTGCTCCCGGACTAGCGGGAGGGGACGACTACAATGAGCAGTTCTTC.